Listed here are 6 T cell receptor beta chains from one sample, sequenced in a study of T-cell memory formation after mild COVID-19. TCRdb re-analysed the 5' RACE reads in MiXCR, keeping a single row per CDR3 protein. The repertoire holds under 250,000 distinct CDR3 sequences, about 11% seen once, with approximately 3% in the top ten. Sequenced input: PBMCs or a T cell subset sorted from them (not recorded which). Source of these receptors: a man aged 18 to 29 who had mild COVID-19 (a few samples of this study predate the infection). Cell type and time point are not known.

The chain carries TRBV3-1 and TRBJ2-2; D ambiguous. Trimming removed 0 bases at V and 9 bases at J, with 5 bases between. The CDR3 totals 12 residues. Germline CDR1 LGHDT, CDR2 YNNKEL (reference sequence). CDR3 sequence: CASSQDLRELFF. CDR3 bases: TGTGCCAGCAGCCAAGATTTAAGGGAGCTGTTTTTT.

This sequence joins TRBV19 and TRBJ1-2; 10 bases map to TRBD1. After removal of 7 bases from V and 6 bases from J, the junction contained 11 bases not matched to a gene. This CDR3 region has 15 residues. From germline, CDR1 is LNHDA and CDR2 SQIVND (reference sequence). The CDR3 DNA reads as TGTGCCAGTACAAAGGACAGGGGGGCCCTTAATGGCTACACCTTC. Residues: CASTKDRGALNGYTF.

This clonotype has a count of ten or more. The chain joins TRBV7-9 to TRBJ1-1; D may be TRBD1 (5 bases). The V gene lost 7 bases and the J gene lost 1 base, with 10 bases spanning the gap. The CDR3 covers 13 residues. Germline CDR1 SEHNR, CDR2 FQNEAQ (reference sequence). CDR3 in amino acids: CASTTQGNTEAFF. For the CDR3, the DNA is TGTGCCAGCACGACGCAGGGGAACACTGAAGCTTTCTTT.

On this clonotype: An end of the junction differs from the germline gene, which may be a read error. The chain couples TRBV7-9 to TRBJ1-1; D is unclear. Looked up from germline, CDR1 is SEHNR and CDR2 is FQNEAQ (reference sequence). This CDR3 spans 14 amino acids. The CDR3 region is CASSSQNIHTEAVF. CDR3 nucleotides: TGTGCCAGCAGCTCCCAGAACATTCACACTGAAGCTGTCTTT.

Only a few counts were recorded for this clonotype. The genes are TRBV7-2 and TRBJ1-1; perhaps TRBD1 as D (6 bases). The CDR3 is 15 amino acids. Between the trimmed V and J ends, which lost 5 bases and 1 base, there was a span of 14 bases. The germline gives CDR1 SGHTA, CDR2 FQGNSA. CDR3 nucleotides: TGTGCCAGCAGCATAGGGGGGGCCGCGAACACTGAAGCTTTCTTT. Encoded protein: CASSIGGAANTEAFF.

The chain links TRBV27 to TRBJ2-7; D perhaps matches TRBD1 (5 bases). This CDR3 region has 16 residues. From germline, CDR1 is MNHEY and CDR2 SMNVEV (reference sequence). Deletions cut 2 bases from V and 0 bases from J, with 14 bases between. CDR3 region: CASSLRRDRSSYEQYF. For the CDR3, the DNA is TGTGCCAGCAGTTTAAGGAGAGACAGAAGCTCCTACGAGCAGTACTTC.